This T cell receptor (beta chain) emerged from a study of T cell repertoires in cytomegalovirus infection. Overall study context: Public TCR beta signature analysis indicated the presence of both CMV infection and matching HLA type. Study-level points and caveats: Within the response measured ex vivo, HLA-C-restricted CMV-specific TCR beta clonotypes were dominant. Public TCR beta family frequency separated CMV-and-HLA carriers, including in an independent cohort.

There are a few counts of this clonotype. The antigen is not known. The CDR3 has 13 residues. Germline CDR1 SNHLY, CDR2 FYNNEI. V lost 2 bases and J 5 bases, leaving 9 bases between the germline ends. TCRdb re-analysed the reads in MiXCR, keeping a single row per CDR3 protein. The table has roughly 230,000 distinct CDR3 sequences, about 23% seen once. The origin of this receptor is a human donor in good health (CMV status not recorded). Some clones in this sample may be carry-over from other donors' samples. The sample comprised CD8+ T cells from PBMCs. The chain couples TRBV2 to TRBJ2-5, with D perhaps TRBD1 (6 bases). The CDR3 sequence: CASSELGGETQYF. CDR3 coding DNA: TGTGCCAGCAGTGAACTAGGGGGTGAGACCCAGTACTTC.